These 27 T cell receptor beta chains came from one sample sequenced in a study of CD4+ T cells in melanoma. The data were produced by immunoSEQ multiplex PCR, yet TCRdb's version contains in-frame clones alone and is incomplete. The sample shows around 19,000 clones, roughly 80% of them seen only once. Sequenced: cells from a culture (not recorded whether cultured in vitro). The source is a human donor with melanoma.

The chain is built from TRBV25-1 and TRBJ2-2, with 8 bases aligning to TRBD1. The CDR3 loop spans 14 amino acids. Germline CDR1 reads MGHDK; CDR2 reads SYGVNS. The trim removed 7 bases at V and 4 bases at J, leaving 5 bases unmatched. CDR3 amino acids: CASIGQGRTGELFF. The CDR3 region has the DNA TGTGCCAGCATTGGACAGGGACGCACCGGGGAGCTGTTTTTT.

This chain uses TRBV29-1 with TRBJ2-1; D is perhaps TRBD1 (8 bases). The ends were cut back, 2 bases at V and 8 bases at J, with 22 bases in the middle. The germline gives CDR1 SQVTM, CDR2 ANQGSEA. The CDR3 consists of 16 residues. In DNA form, the CDR3 reads TGCAGCGTTGAACCCCCGGTCGGACAGGGAGGGGATGAGCAGTTCTTC. Translating it yields CSVEPPVGQGGDEQFF.

The chain couples TRBV12-5 to TRBJ2-3; a weak D match, TRBD1 (6 bases). Looked up from germline, CDR1 is LGHNT and CDR2 is FRNRAP. V shed 6 bases and J shed 2 bases, with 12 bases lying between them. The CDR3 has 14 residues. CDR3 bases: TGTGCTAGTGGCCAAGACAGGCCCACAGATACGCAGTATTTT. This sequence encodes CASGQDRPTDTQYF.

This clone was observed once. This chain uses TRBV12-5 with TRBJ2-1; no definite D call. In germline, CDR1 is LGHNT, CDR2 FRNRAP. The CDR3 sequence is 13 residues long. V was clipped by 0 bases and J by 8 bases, with 8 bases between them. CDR3 loop: CASGLVPRDEQFF. The CDR3 nucleotides read TGTGCTAGTGGTTTGGTACCCCGCGATGAGCAGTTCTTC.

V is TRBV19 and J is TRBJ2-5, with a weak D call TRBD1 (6 bases). The V end was cut by 6 bases, the J end by 0 bases, with 8 bases between. Germline V gene lookup returns CDR1 LNHDA and CDR2 SQIVND (reference sequence). The CDR3 loop spans 13 amino acids. The CDR3 is CASSRDNQETQYF. The DNA for the CDR3 is TGTGCCAGTAGCAGGGACAACCAAGAGACCCAGTACTTC.

The chain recombines TRBV15 with TRBJ2-7; D assignment may be TRBD1 or TRBD2 (5 bases each). CDR1 is LNHNV, CDR2 YYDKDF, per germline (reference sequence). V was clipped by 3 bases and J by 4 bases, with 16 bases between them. This CDR3 is 15 amino acids long. The CDR3 loop is CATSSPGRKEYEQYF. The CDR3 region has the DNA TGTGCCACCAGCAGCCCGGGACGGAAAGAGTACGAGCAGTACTTC.

This sequence joins TRBV7-9 and TRBJ2-5; D is uncertain. The germline V gene encodes CDR1 SEHNR and CDR2 FQNEAQ (reference sequence). The CDR3 loop spans 11 amino acids. Trimming shortened V by 3 bases and J by 5 bases, and 4 bases separated the two germline ends. DNA of the CDR3: TGTGCCAGCAGCTTGATGGAGACCCAGTACTTC. Translated: CASSLMETQYF.

This chain uses TRBV5-1 with TRBJ2-3; the D gene is possibly TRBD2 (5 bases). This CDR3 region has 16 residues. V shed 3 bases and J shed 3 bases, with 17 bases lying between them. The germline V gene has CDR1 SGHRS and CDR2 YFSETQ. The CDR3 loop reads CASSSGGLAGTDTQYF. For the CDR3, the DNA is TGCGCCAGCAGCTCGGGCGGACTGGCTGGTACAGATACGCAGTATTTT.

The V and J genes are TRBV19 and TRBJ2-7; D is unclear. CDR1 and CDR2 (germline): LNHDA, SQIVND (reference sequence). V was trimmed by 3 bases and J by 3 bases, leaving 6 bases between them. The CDR3 length is 12 residues. The CDR3 DNA reads TGTGCCAGTAGTATGTCGTACTACGAGCAGTACTTC. Translating it yields CASSMSYYEQYF. The full variable domain, with the rest looked up from reference TRBV19 and TRBJ2-7, is DGGITQSPKYLFRKEGQNVTLSCEQNLNHDAMYWYRQDPGQGLRLIYYSQIVNDFQKGDIAEGYSVSREKKESFPLTVTSAQKNPTAFYLCASSMSYYEQYFGPGTRLTVT.

The chain carries TRBV7-3 and TRBJ1-2; TRBD1 might be the D (5 bases). V lost 4 bases, J lost 8 bases, and 11 bases lay in between. The germline V gene has CDR1 SGHTA and CDR2 FQGTGA. There are 12 residues in the CDR3. The CDR3 DNA follows: TGTGCCAGCAGCTCACCAGGGAGCGGCTACACCTTC. It codes for CASSSPGSGYTF.

This chain links TRBV6-5 with TRBJ2-7; D may match TRBD1 or TRBD2 (5 bases each). The CDR3 runs to 14 residues. The V end was cut by 6 bases, the J end by 0 bases, with 12 bases between. Germline lookup yields CDR1 MNHEY and CDR2 SVGAGI. CDR3 amino acids: CASSSRDASYEQYF. CDR3 bases: TGTGCCAGCAGCTCTCGGGACGCCTCCTACGAGCAGTACTTC.

This clone was recorded once. A read error may account for a junction end that differs from germline. The chain carries TRBV7-7 and TRBJ2-3; D is perhaps TRBD1 (5 bases). Germline loops: CDR1 SSHAT, CDR2 FNYEAQ (reference sequence). The CDR3 spans 13 residues. The CDR3 DNA is TGTGCTAGCAGCTCTCAGACAGCAGATACGCAGTATTTT. Protein sequence: CASSSQTADTQYF. Filled out from reference TRBV7-7 and TRBJ2-3, the complete variable domain reads GAGVSQSPRYKVTKRGQDVTLRCDPISSHATLYWYQQALGQGPEFLTYFNYEAQPDKSGLPSDRFSAERPEGSISTLTIQRTEQRDSAMYRCASSSQTADTQYFGPGTRLTVL.

This chain connects TRBV2 to TRBJ2-7; D remains ambiguous. This CDR3 comprises 14 residues. The V gene lost 6 bases and the J gene lost 0 bases, with 12 bases spanning the gap. CDR1 and CDR2 (germline): SNHLY, FYNNEI. In DNA form, the CDR3 reads TGTGCCAGCAGCTCTTTGAGGAGCTCCTACGAGCAGTACTTC. It encodes CASSSLRSSYEQYF.

V usage is TRBV15 and J usage is TRBJ1-4, with 7 bases aligning to TRBD1. Germline V lookup: CDR1 LNHNV, CDR2 YYDKDF (reference sequence). The CDR3 contains 17 residues. With V trimmed by 0 bases and J by 7 bases, 11 bases remained unmatched. Written as DNA, the CDR3 is TGTGCCACCAGCAGAGATTACAGCAGGGGGACGGGTGAAAAACTGTTTTTT. Amino acids: CATSRDYSRGTGEKLFF. Full variable domain (rest looked up from reference TRBV15 and TRBJ1-4): DAMVIQNPRYQVTQFGKPVTLSCSQTLNHNVMYWYQQKSSQAPKLLFHYYDKDFNNEADTPDNFQSRRPNTSFCFLDIRSPGLGDTAMYLCATSRDYSRGTGEKLFFGSGTQLSVL.

The rearrangement links TRBV7-6 to TRBJ1-1, with D perhaps TRBD1 (5 bases). The CDR3 is 16 amino acids. The germline gives CDR1 SGHVS, CDR2 FNYEAQ. The germline V and J ends were trimmed by 4 bases and 4 bases, with 19 bases remaining between them. CDR3 bases: TGTGCCAGCAGCTCTTTCTCGGGACTACGAAGCACTGAAGCTTTCTTT. It translates to CASSSFSGLRSTEAFF.

This chain uses TRBV28 with TRBJ1-6; TRBD1 might be the D (6 bases). Germline lookup yields CDR1 MDHEN and CDR2 SYDVKM. This CDR3 has 16 residues. V was cut by 2 bases and J by 8 bases, with 16 bases left in between. The DNA of the CDR3 is TGTGCCAGCAGTTTACCCCGACAGGTCGGGCATTCACCCCTCCACTTT. Its protein is CASSLPRQVGHSPLHF. The full variable domain, in which reference TRBV28 and TRBJ1-6 provide the parts outside the CDR3, is DVKVTQSSRYLVKRTGEKVFLECVQDMDHENMFWYRQDPGLGLRLIYFSYDVKMKEKGDIPEGYSVSREKKERFSLILESASTNQTSMYLCASSLPRQVGHSPLHFGNGTRLTVT.

The V and J genes are TRBV6-5 and TRBJ1-3; D is unclear. Between the trimmed V and J ends, which lost 4 bases and 0 bases, there was a span of 7 bases. The V gene's germline CDR1 is MNHEY and CDR2 SVGAGI. The CDR3 spans 14 residues. The CDR3 sequence: CASSSYSSGNTIYF. The CDR3 bases are TGTGCCAGCAGTTCCTACAGCTCTGGAAACACCATATATTTT.

The chain has TRBV11-2 and TRBJ1-1; no reliable D call. V dropped 0 bases and J dropped 0 bases, with 11 bases sitting between them. Per germline, CDR1 SGHAT and CDR2 FQNNGV. The CDR3 has 16 amino acids. Written as DNA, the CDR3 is TGTGCCAGCAGCTTAGAGTTCGGCCGGATGAACACTGAAGCTTTCTTT. This gives the protein CASSLEFGRMNTEAFF.

This sequence joins TRBV27 and TRBJ1-5; D gene unclear. Germline V gene lookup returns CDR1 MNHEY and CDR2 SMNVEV (reference sequence). CDR3 size: 13 residues. V gave up 6 bases and J gave up 4 bases, with 10 bases separating them. The CDR3 is CASSERGNQPQHF. The CDR3 DNA reads as TGTGCCAGCAGCGAAAGAGGAAATCAGCCCCAGCATTTT.

The chain links TRBV6-5 to TRBJ2-2; D not certain. This CDR3 has 15 amino acids. V shed 2 bases and J shed 4 bases, with 11 bases lying between them. The germline V gene encodes CDR1 MNHEY and CDR2 SVGAGI. The CDR3 region is CASSYLGRPTGELFF. In DNA form, the CDR3 reads TGTGCCAGCAGTTACCTTGGCAGGCCCACCGGGGAGCTGTTTTTT.

The V gene is TRBV5-1, the J gene TRBJ2-3; tentative D call: TRBD2 (6 bases). The V end was cut by 3 bases, the J end by 4 bases, with 9 bases between. The CDR3 covers 13 residues. Germline V gives CDR1 SGHRS, CDR2 YFSETQ. The CDR3 DNA reads TGCGCCAGCAGCTGGGCGGGGCCAGATACGCAGTATTTT. Its protein is CASSWAGPDTQYF.

The CDR3 here is CASSSIAGGYEQYF. In DNA form, the CDR3 reads TGCGCCAGCAGCTCCATAGCGGGGGGCTACGAGCAGTACTTC. V is TRBV5-1 and J is TRBJ2-7; the match to TRBD2 covers 10 bases. The ends lost 3 bases at V and 3 bases at J; junction bases unmatched: 3. Germline V gene lookup returns CDR1 SGHRS and CDR2 YFSETQ. CDR3 length: 14 residues. Supplemented by reference TRBV5-1 and TRBJ2-7, the full variable domain reads KAGVTQTPRYLIKTRGQQVTLSCSPISGHRSVSWYQQTPGQGLQFLFEYFSETQRNKGNFPGRFSGRQFSNSRSEMNVSTLELGDSALYLCASSSIAGGYEQYFGPGTRLTVT.

The count of this clone is one. The rearrangement joins TRBV6-1 to TRBJ2-1; no clear D. Trimming took off 4 bases at V and 8 bases at J, with 12 bases between the two ends. The germline V gene encodes CDR1 MNHNS and CDR2 SASEGT. CDR3 size: 13 residues. Written as DNA, the CDR3 is TGTGCCAGCAGTGCCCGCTTGGCGGATGAGCAGTTCTTC. The encoded protein is CASSARLADEQFF.

The J gene is TRBJ2-3, the V gene TRBV9; 10 bases are shared with TRBD2. The CDR3 spans 17 residues. CDR1 is SGDLS and CDR2 is YYNGEE in the germline V gene. V gave up 0 bases and J gave up 8 bases; unmatched junction bases: 12. CDR3 sequence: CASSVGVASGGPGTQYF. The DNA of the CDR3 is TGTGCCAGCAGCGTAGGTGTGGCTAGCGGGGGTCCGGGTACGCAGTATTTT.

The chain uses TRBV7-9 and TRBJ2-7; 7 bases are shared with TRBD1. Trimming at V came to 4 bases and at J to 2 bases, leaving 11 bases not matched to a gene. Germline CDR1 and CDR2: SEHNR and FQNEAQ (reference sequence). The CDR3 loop spans 16 amino acids. In nucleotides, the CDR3 is TGTGCCAGCAGCTCCCCAGGGGGTAGCAGCCCCTACGAGCAGTACTTC. It is translated as CASSSPGGSSPYEQYF.

The chain's CDR3 is CASGHYRPLNYNEQFF. The CDR3 region has the DNA TGTGCCAGCGGCCACTACAGGCCCCTAAACTACAATGAGCAGTTCTTC. The J gene is TRBJ2-1, the V gene TRBV27, with D maybe TRBD1 (5 bases). The CDR3 runs 16 residues. The germline gives CDR1 MNHEY, CDR2 SMNVEV (reference sequence). V lost 8 bases to trimming and J lost 3 bases, with 20 bases between them.

The J gene is TRBJ1-5, the V gene TRBV19; 8 nucleotides match TRBD1. Per germline, CDR1 LNHDA and CDR2 SQIVND (reference sequence). V was pared by 3 bases and J by 4 bases, with 5 bases of the junction left unmatched. The CDR3 extends over 15 amino acids. The DNA for the CDR3 is TGTGCCAGTAGTATGGGACAGGCCGGGAATCAGCCCCAGCATTTT. Protein: CASSMGQAGNQPQHF.